The 26 T cell receptor beta chains below come from one sample, sequenced in a study of identifying expanded T cells in peripheral blood. Profiling relied on immunoSEQ multiplex PCR, and the TCRdb table lists in-frame clones only, not all of them. The sample records some 76,000 clones, roughly nine tenths being singletons. Sequenced sample: blood. These TCRs come from a person aged 18 to 75 in good health.

V and J are TRBV7-2 and TRBJ2-7; TRBD1 is a possible D gene (6 bases). CDR1 is SGHTA, CDR2 FQGNSA, per germline. This CDR3 is 15 amino acids long. V was cut by 0 bases and J by 4 bases, with 13 bases left in between. The CDR3 nucleotides are TGTGCCAGCAGCTTAGCCCCAGGGGTTCTGTACGAGCAGTACTTC. Translated: CASSLAPGVLYEQYF.

The rearrangement links TRBV15 to TRBJ2-7, with D perhaps matching TRBD1 or TRBD2 (5 bases each). Germline CDR1 and CDR2: LNHNV and YYDKDF (reference sequence). The CDR3 spans 15 residues. Trimming took 0 bases from V and 3 from J, leaving 12 bases between them. The CDR3 spells CATSRDVGGNYEQYF. The CDR3 DNA reads as TGTGCCACCAGCAGAGACGTTGGGGGAAACTACGAGCAGTACTTC.

The chain couples TRBV7-2 to TRBJ2-1, with D possibly called TRBD1 or TRBD2 (5 bases each). CDR1 and CDR2 from the germline V gene are SGHTA and FQGNSA. The CDR3 extends over 16 amino acids. Trimming shortened V by 5 bases and J by 0 bases, and 14 bases separated the two germline ends. The CDR3 DNA follows: TGTGCCAGCAGCCGGGACGGATCTTTCTCCTACAATGAGCAGTTCTTC. This sequence encodes CASSRDGSFSYNEQFF.

The V gene is TRBV9, the J gene TRBJ1-1; D might be TRBD1 (5 bases). The CDR3 totals 14 residues. V gave up 0 bases and J gave up 2 bases, with 8 bases separating them. Germline V gene sequence: CDR1 SGDLS, CDR2 YYNGEE. This CDR3 is CASSVAGANTEAFF. For the CDR3, the DNA is TGTGCCAGCAGCGTAGCTGGGGCCAACACTGAAGCTTTCTTT.

This chain uses TRBV19 with TRBJ2-3; TRBD2 matches 11 bases. Germline CDR1 reads LNHDA; CDR2 reads SQIVND (reference sequence). V shed 3 bases, J shed 4 bases, and the junction held 6 bases outside the gene matches. This CDR3 has 16 amino acids. The DNA of the CDR3 is TGTGCCAGTAGTATCTACATTAGCGGGGGGGCAGATACGCAGTATTTT. It encodes CASSIYISGGADTQYF.

There are a few counts of this clone. This chain links TRBV5-6 with TRBJ1-2; possible D gene TRBD1, 5 bases. Germline V CDR1 and CDR2: SGHDT, YYEEEE. CDR3 length equals 13 residues. V lost 4 bases and J lost 7, with 14 bases in between. The CDR3 DNA follows: TGTGCCAGCAGCCAGGGTGAGGGAATTGGCTACACCTTC. Its protein product is CASSQGEGIGYTF.

CDR3 region: CASARVIETQYF. In DNA form, the CDR3 reads TGTGCCAGCGCCCGGGTGATAGAGACCCAGTACTTC. V is TRBV7-6 and J is TRBJ2-5; unclear D gene. Per germline, CDR1 SGHVS and CDR2 FNYEAQ. V was trimmed by 8 bases and J by 4 bases, leaving 11 bases between them. CDR3 length: 12 amino acids. The complete variable domain, with remaining parts taken from reference TRBV7-6 and TRBJ2-5, reads GAGVSQSPRYKVTKRGQDVALRCDPISGHVSLYWYRQALGQGPEFLTYFNYEAQQDKSGLPNDRFSAERPEGSISTLTIQRTEQRDSAMYRCASARVIETQYFGPGTRLLVL.

This sequence joins TRBV28 and TRBJ2-3, with D unresolved. Trimming pared 5 bases from V and 4 bases from J, leaving 13 bases between. CDR1 and CDR2 (germline): MDHEN, SYDVKM. This CDR3 spans 14 amino acids. CDR3 in amino acids: CASSLRLGADTQYF. The CDR3 bases are TGTGCCAGCAGTCTCCGCCTCGGAGCAGATACGCAGTATTTT. The full variable domain, in which reference TRBV28 and TRBJ2-3 provide the parts outside the CDR3, is DVKVTQSSRYLVKRTGEKVFLECVQDMDHENMFWYRQDPGLGLRLIYFSYDVKMKEKGDIPEGYSVSREKKERFSLILESASTNQTSMYLCASSLRLGADTQYFGPGTRLTVL.

The chain couples TRBV5-4 to TRBJ2-1, with D unresolved. The CDR3 loop spans 14 amino acids. Between the trimmed V and J ends, which lost 4 bases and 0 bases, there was a span of 8 bases. Germline V lookup: CDR1 SGHNT, CDR2 YYREEE (reference sequence). The CDR3 DNA reads as TGTGCCAGCAGCCCAGCTAGCTCCTACAATGAGCAGTTCTTC. This encodes CASSPASSYNEQFF.

The chain carries TRBV9 and TRBJ2-5; weak D call: TRBD2 (6 bases). This CDR3 has 14 amino acids. Germline V gives CDR1 SGDLS, CDR2 YYNGEE. V was shortened by 4 bases and J by 5 bases, with 15 bases between the two germline ends. The CDR3: CASSLTTSKETQYF. The DNA of the CDR3 is TGTGCCAGCAGCCTTACGACTAGTAAGGAGACCCAGTACTTC.

The CDR3 DNA reads TGTGCCAGCAGCTTTTTTGACAGAGAAGAGACCCAGTACTTC. Translation gives CASSFFDREETQYF. The chain recombines TRBV5-4 with TRBJ2-5, with D tentatively TRBD1 (5 bases). Germline V gene lookup returns CDR1 SGHNT and CDR2 YYREEE (reference sequence). Trimming took off 2 bases at V and 3 bases at J, with 11 bases between the two ends. This CDR3 spans 14 amino acids.

V usage is TRBV10-3 and J usage is TRBJ2-1; D unclear. There are 16 residues in the CDR3. Trimming shortened V by 3 bases and J by 4 bases, and 16 bases separated the two germline ends. Germline CDR1 is ENHRY and CDR2 is SYGVKD. CDR3 coding DNA: TGTGCCATCAGTGATATTGCGACCCCCCGATACAATGAGCAGTTCTTC. Translating it yields CAISDIATPRYNEQFF.

The V gene is TRBV6-5, the J gene TRBJ2-1, with D uncertain. V was clipped by 3 bases and J by 8 bases, with 8 bases between them. In germline, CDR1 is MNHEY, CDR2 SVGAGI. CDR3 length: 12 amino acids. CDR3 nucleotide sequence: TGTGCCAGCAGTTATGCCGGAGATGAGCAGTTCTTC. Protein product: CASSYAGDEQFF.

The genes are TRBV27 and TRBJ2-3; D call uncertain. Germline V gene sequence: CDR1 MNHEY, CDR2 SMNVEV (reference sequence). This CDR3 contains 14 residues. The ends were cut back, 3 bases at V and 2 bases at J, with 9 bases in the middle. The CDR3 coding sequence is TGTGCCAGCAGTTTTTATAGAGACACAGATACGCAGTATTTT. Encoded protein: CASSFYRDTDTQYF.

This clone was found once. The chain uses TRBV7-2 and TRBJ1-1; maybe TRBD1 (5 bases). The V gene's germline CDR1 is SGHTA and CDR2 FQGNSA. The CDR3 sequence is 16 residues long. V was trimmed by 1 base and J by 0 bases, leaving 12 bases between them. The CDR3 sequence: CASSLGVGQMNTEAFF. CDR3 in DNA: TGTGCCAGCAGCTTAGGGGTAGGACAAATGAACACTGAAGCTTTCTTT.

The V and J genes are TRBV6-5 and TRBJ2-2; 10 bases agree with TRBD1. J lost 6 bases, V lost 2 bases, and 6 bases had no gene match. Per germline, CDR1 MNHEY and CDR2 SVGAGI. The CDR3 runs to 16 residues. The CDR3 coding sequence is TGTGCCAGCAGTTACGGGACAGGGGTATGGGCCGGGGAGCTGTTTTTT. Translation gives CASSYGTGVWAGELFF.

This chain's CDR3 is CASSFQGTEAFF. CDR3 in DNA: TGTGCCAGCAGCTTCCAGGGCACTGAAGCTTTCTTT. This chain connects TRBV11-2 to TRBJ1-1; weak D call: TRBD1 (5 bases). The germline gives CDR1 SGHAT, CDR2 FQNNGV. Trimming took 3 bases from V and 4 from J, leaving 6 bases between them. The CDR3 extends over 12 amino acids.

The chain is built from TRBV7-2 and TRBJ2-1, with 7 positions matching TRBD1. CDR1 is SGHTA, CDR2 FQGNSA, per germline. This CDR3 is 14 amino acids long. V shed 9 bases and J 10 bases; nucleotides not matched to a gene: 15. CDR3 sequence (DNA): TGTGCCAGTGCCTCAGGGGGTTCCCGGGCAGAGCAGTTCTTC. Translated, it gives CASASGGSRAEQFF.

V gene TRBV7-9 combines with J gene TRBJ2-7; 9 nucleotides align to TRBD1. The germline V gene has CDR1 SEHNR and CDR2 FQNEAQ (reference sequence). V lost 5 bases to trimming and J lost 3 bases; unmatched junction nucleotides: 8. This CDR3 comprises 15 residues. CDR3 sequence (DNA): TGTGCCAGCAGCCCAGACAGGGGGGCCGACTACGAGCAGTACTTC. Amino acid sequence: CASSPDRGADYEQYF.

The J gene is TRBJ1-4, the V gene TRBV19; maybe TRBD1 (5 bases). Germline-derived CDR1 and CDR2 are LNHDA and SQIVND (reference sequence). The CDR3 is made up of 15 amino acids. Trimming took 7 bases from V and 5 from J, leaving 17 bases between them. The CDR3 region is CASKGVGRANEKLFF. DNA for the CDR3: TGTGCCAGTAAAGGGGTTGGTAGGGCCAATGAAAAACTGTTTTTT.

The genes are TRBV7-6 and TRBJ2-7; possibly TRBD1 for D (5 bases). The CDR3 consists of 13 residues. Trimming stripped 2 bases from V and 5 bases from J, with 10 bases between. Germline V gene data show CDR1 as SGHVS and CDR2 as FNYEAQ. The CDR3 nucleotides are TGTGCCAGCAGCTTAAGTCCAGGGAACGAGCAGTACTTC. As protein: CASSLSPGNEQYF.

The rearrangement links TRBV18 to TRBJ2-5; TRBD1 matches at 9 bases. The CDR3 loop spans 15 amino acids. V lost 3 bases and J lost 5; bases outside the gene matches: 7. Germline CDR1 KGHSH, CDR2 LQKENI. The CDR3 sequence is CASSPGTGKGETQYF. CDR3 sequence (DNA): TGTGCCAGCTCACCCGGGACAGGGAAGGGGGAGACCCAGTACTTC.

The CDR3 region is CASSLGLAGTRRTTDTQYF. CDR3 nucleotide sequence: TGCGCCAGCAGCCTGGGACTAGCGGGGACCCGTCGGACCACAGATACGCAGTATTTT. The rearrangement links TRBV5-1 to TRBJ2-3; 13 bases match TRBD2. V lost 4 bases and J lost 2; bases outside the gene matches: 13. This CDR3 is 19 amino acids long. The germline gives CDR1 SGHRS, CDR2 YFSETQ. Filled out from reference TRBV5-1 and TRBJ2-3, the complete variable domain reads KAGVTQTPRYLIKTRGQQVTLSCSPISGHRSVSWYQQTPGQGLQFLFEYFSETQRNKGNFPGRFSGRQFSNSRSEMNVSTLELGDSALYLCASSLGLAGTRRTTDTQYFGPGTRLTVL.

J is TRBJ2-1 and V is TRBV19; D unresolved. Germline V gene data show CDR1 as LNHDA and CDR2 as SQIVND (reference sequence). Trimming left V 4 bases short and J 9 bases short, with 7 bases between. This CDR3 has 11 residues. The CDR3 spells CASSSLSEQFF. CDR3 coding DNA: TGTGCCAGTAGTAGTTTAAGTGAGCAGTTCTTC.

The J gene is TRBJ1-5, the V gene TRBV6-4; 8 nucleotides agree with TRBD1. Germline lookup yields CDR1 MRHNA and CDR2 SNTAGT. The CDR3 sequence is 18 residues long. V shed 3 bases, J shed 0 bases, and the junction held 10 bases outside the gene matches. CDR3 sequence: CASSEADREGYSNQPQHF. The CDR3 coding sequence is TGTGCCAGCAGTGAAGCGGACAGGGAGGGTTATAGCAATCAGCCCCAGCATTTT.

A note on this clone: At one boundary the junction diverges from the germline segment, which might be a read error. This chain links TRBV7-7 with TRBJ2-2; 10 positions agree with TRBD1. Germline V gene lookup returns CDR1 SSHAT and CDR2 FNYEAQ (reference sequence). The CDR3 is 17 amino acids. This CDR3 is CASSPRTGGSLAGELFF. The DNA for the CDR3 is TGTGCTAGCAGCCCCCGGACAGGGGGAAGTTTAGCCGGGGAGCTGTTTTTT.